This note documents a single T cell receptor (beta chain) sequence. Study members were between about 18 and 100 years old and lived in approximately 25 US regions. Cohort allocation depended upon clinical history that participants reported. The junction had 3 bases not matched to a gene; V was cut back by 5 bases and J by 2 bases. Germline lookup yields CDR1 LGHDT and CDR2 YNNKEL (reference sequence). The CDR3 extends over 15 amino acids. These data originate in a study of blood T cell repertoires in COVID-19. In the study overall: T cells, B-cell-depleted T cells, or PBMCs provided the cDNA or gDNA that served as material.

In the original workflow: Reference gene primer amplification in the assay estimated nucleated cell counts. Libraries were prepared by immunoSEQ multiplex PCR; TCRdb keeps only in-frame clonotypes and omits some of them. V and J calls plus clone size are reproduced from that table; the DNA served to infer D and trimming. The table has about 200,000 clones, around 81% seen once. The V and J genes are TRBV3-1 (or the pseudogene TRBV3-2) and TRBJ1-3; 10 nucleotides align to TRBD1. The receptor's source is a woman between 45 and 65 years old with acute COVID-19. Input material: PBMCs or T cells enriched from blood (not recorded which). The CDR3, as DNA: TGTGCCAGCAGCGTAGACAGGGGGCCTGGAAACACCATATATTTT. This encodes CASSVDRGPGNTIYF.